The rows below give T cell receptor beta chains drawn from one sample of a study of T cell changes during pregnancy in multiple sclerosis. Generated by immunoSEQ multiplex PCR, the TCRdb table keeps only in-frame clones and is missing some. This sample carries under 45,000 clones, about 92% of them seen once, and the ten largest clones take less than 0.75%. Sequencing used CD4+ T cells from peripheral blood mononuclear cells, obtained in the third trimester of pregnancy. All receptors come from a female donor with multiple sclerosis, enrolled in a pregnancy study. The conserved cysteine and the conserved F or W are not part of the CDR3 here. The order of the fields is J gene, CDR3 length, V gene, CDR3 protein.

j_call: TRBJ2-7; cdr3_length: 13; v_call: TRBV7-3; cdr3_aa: ASSLMGTGNYEQY
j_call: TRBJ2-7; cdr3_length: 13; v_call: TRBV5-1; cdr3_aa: ASSTRTGGTYEQY
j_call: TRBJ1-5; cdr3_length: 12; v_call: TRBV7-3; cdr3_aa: ASSRDRVGEPQH
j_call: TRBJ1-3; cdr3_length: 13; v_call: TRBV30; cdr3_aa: AWRRGQSSGNTIY
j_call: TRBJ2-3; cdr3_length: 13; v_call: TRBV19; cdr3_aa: ASTSTGVFPDTQY
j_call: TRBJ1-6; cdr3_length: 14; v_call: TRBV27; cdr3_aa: ASSPHPRGRASPLH
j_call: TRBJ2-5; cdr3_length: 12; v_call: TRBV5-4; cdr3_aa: ASSPDFTQETQY
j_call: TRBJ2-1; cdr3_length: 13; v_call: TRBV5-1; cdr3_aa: ATKNGQGYNNEQF
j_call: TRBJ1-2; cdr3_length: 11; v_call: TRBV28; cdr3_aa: ASSFQGGYGYT
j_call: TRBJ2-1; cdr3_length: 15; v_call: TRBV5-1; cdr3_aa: ASSLAKLSSSYNEQF
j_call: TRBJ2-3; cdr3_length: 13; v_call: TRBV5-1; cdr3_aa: ASSSLAGGSDTQY
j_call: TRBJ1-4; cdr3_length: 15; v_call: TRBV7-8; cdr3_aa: ASSLREKLGTNEKLF
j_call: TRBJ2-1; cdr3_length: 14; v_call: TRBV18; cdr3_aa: ASLRDSSANYNEQF
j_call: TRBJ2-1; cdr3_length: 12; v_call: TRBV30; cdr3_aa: AWTAGLAVNEQF
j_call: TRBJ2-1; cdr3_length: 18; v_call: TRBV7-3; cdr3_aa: ASSLLGLAGGPFPTNEQF
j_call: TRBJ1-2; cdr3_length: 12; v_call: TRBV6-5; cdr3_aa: ASSYDTGSGGYT
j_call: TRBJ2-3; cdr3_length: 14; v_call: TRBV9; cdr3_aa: ASSVGSSHSTDTQY
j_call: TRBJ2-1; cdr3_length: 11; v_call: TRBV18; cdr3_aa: ASSQNRDNEQF
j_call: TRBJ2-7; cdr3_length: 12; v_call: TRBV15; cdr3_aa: ATSPPGQAREQY
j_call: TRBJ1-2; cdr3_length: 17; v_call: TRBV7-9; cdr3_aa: ASSSRRGQGDSWNYGYT
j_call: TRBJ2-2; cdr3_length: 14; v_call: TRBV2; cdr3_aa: ASSRRSGGATGELF
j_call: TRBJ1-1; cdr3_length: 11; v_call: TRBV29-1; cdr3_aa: SVGGERDTEAF
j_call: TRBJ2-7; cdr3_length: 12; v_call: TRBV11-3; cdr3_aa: ASSPARASYEQY
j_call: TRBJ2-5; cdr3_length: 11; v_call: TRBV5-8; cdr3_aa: ASSFPRGKTQY
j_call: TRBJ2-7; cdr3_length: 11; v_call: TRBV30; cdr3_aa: AWSGGNSYEQY
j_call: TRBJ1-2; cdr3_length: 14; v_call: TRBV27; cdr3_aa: ASSPRRGGDNYGYT
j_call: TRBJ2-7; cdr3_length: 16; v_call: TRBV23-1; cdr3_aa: ASSPPRGVSGVHYEQY
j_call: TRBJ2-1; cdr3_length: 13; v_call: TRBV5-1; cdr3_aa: ASSSGLAGVGEQF
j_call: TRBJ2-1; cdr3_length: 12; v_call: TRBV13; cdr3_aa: ASSLLAGPNEQF
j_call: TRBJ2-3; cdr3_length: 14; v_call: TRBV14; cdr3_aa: ASSQGAGQGYDTQY
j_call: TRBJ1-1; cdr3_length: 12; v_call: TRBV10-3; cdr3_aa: AISERDRGTEAF
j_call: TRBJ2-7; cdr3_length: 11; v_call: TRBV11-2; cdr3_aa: ASSLWGAGEQY
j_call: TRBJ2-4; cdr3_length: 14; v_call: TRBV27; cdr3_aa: ASSVGTSGRGNIQY
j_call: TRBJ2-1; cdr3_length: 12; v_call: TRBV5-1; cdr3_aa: ASRGAGGDNEQF
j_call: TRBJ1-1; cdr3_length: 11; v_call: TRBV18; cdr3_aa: ASSWAKDTEAF
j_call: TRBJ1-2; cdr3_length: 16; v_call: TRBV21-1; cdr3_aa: ASSKAQEAGDRHYGYT
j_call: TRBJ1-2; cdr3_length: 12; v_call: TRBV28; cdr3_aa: ASRTGGQGLGYT
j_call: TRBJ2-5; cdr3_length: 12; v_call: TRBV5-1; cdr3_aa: ASSVNRVQETQY
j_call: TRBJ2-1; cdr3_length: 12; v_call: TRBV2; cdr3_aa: ATSGVRSYNEQF
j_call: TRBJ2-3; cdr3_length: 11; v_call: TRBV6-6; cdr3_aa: ASSYLSPDTQY
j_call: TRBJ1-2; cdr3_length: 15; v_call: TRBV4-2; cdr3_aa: ASSQDKGQGLNYGYT
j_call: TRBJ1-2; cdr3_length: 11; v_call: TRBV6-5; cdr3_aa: ASRLTDWGGYT
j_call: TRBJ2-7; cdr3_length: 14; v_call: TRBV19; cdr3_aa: ASSIAPDRVVSEQY